This T cell receptor (beta chain) was retrieved from a study of cytomegalovirus exposure and HLA in healthy donors. Across the whole study: In an earlier analysis, around 100 million unique TCR beta sequences were found from some 200 million T cells.

This clone came up a few times. The CDR3 has 16 residues. Per the germline V gene, CDR1 is SGHDT and CDR2 is YYEEEE. V was clipped by 6 bases and J by 9 bases; unmatched bases: 18. 13 Jbeta primers and 60 Vbeta primers were used for the PCR. The assay was immunoSEQ multiplex PCR, and TCRdb's table has in-frame clones only and misses some. The data show 200,000 to 250,000 clones, with around four fifths seen just once and roughly 0.58% held by the top ten. This TCR came from a woman between 35 and 50 years old in good health and CMV-seronegative. The V call is TRBV5-6, the J call TRBJ2-1; TRBD2 matches at 7 bases. The sample was PBMCs. CDR3 sequence: CASTPRERGGQGEQFF. Written as DNA, the CDR3 is TGTGCCAGCACCCCAAGAGAGCGGGGCGGACAAGGTGAGCAGTTCTTC.